This is a list of T cell receptor beta chains from one sample in a study of blood T cell repertoires in COVID-19. Clones were sequenced by immunoSEQ multiplex PCR, and TCRdb holds only the in-frame ones, with some missing. The sample holds approximately 230,000 clones, about 79% seen once. The sample was peripheral blood. These receptors were collected from an elderly man with acute or convalescent COVID-19. CDR3s include the opening cysteine and the closing phenylalanine or tryptophan. The order of the fields is clone size, V gene, D gene, J gene, CDR3 protein, CDR3 DNA. The D gene is left open where the match is weak. The listing skips clone size in some rows; elsewhere it reads once, few, many or a size class.

>-|TRBV4-1|-|TRBJ1-5
CASSQAPPGDQPQHF
TGCGCCAGCAGCCAAGCTCCGCCTGGAGATCAGCCCCAGCATTTT
>-|TRBV3-1/TRBV3-2|-|TRBJ1-3
CASASGGGNTIYF
TGTGCCAGCGCATCTGGGGGCGGAAACACCATATATTTT
>-|TRBV7-7|TRBD2|TRBJ2-3
CASSSGGFRDTQYF
TGTGCCAGCAGCTCGGGAGGGTTCAGAGATACGCAGTATTTT
>-|TRBV7-9|TRBD1|TRBJ1-1
CASSLQPGQGSTEAFF
TGTGCCAGCAGCTTACAACCGGGACAGGGAAGCACTGAAGCTTTCTTT
>-|TRBV6-5|-|TRBJ1-4
CASRPTGAGEKLFF
TGTGCCAGCAGGCCTACAGGTGCGGGGGAAAAACTGTTTTTT
>-|TRBV24-1|TRBD2|TRBJ2-3
CATSDSGGITDTQYF
TGTGCCACCAGTGATAGCGGGGGGATTACAGATACGCAGTATTTT
>-|TRBV5-4|TRBD1|TRBJ2-7
CASSFAPGQGFYEQYF
TGTGCCAGCAGCTTCGCCCCGGGACAGGGGTTCTACGAGCAGTACTTC
>-|TRBV21-1|-|TRBJ2-1
CASSQTKASSYNEQFF
TGTGCCAGCAGTCAAACGAAGGCTAGCTCCTACAATGAGCAGTTCTTC
>-|TRBV19|-|TRBJ2-5
CASSIDRGETQYF
TGTGCCAGTAGTATAGACAGGGGAGAGACCCAGTACTTC
>-|TRBV7-2|TRBD1|TRBJ2-7
CASSPGTVSYEQYF
TGTGCCAGCAGCCCCGGGACAGTTTCCTACGAGCAGTACTTC
>-|TRBV6-5|-|TRBJ2-7
CATRDTNYYEQYF
TGTGCCACCAGGGACACAAACTACTACGAGCAGTACTTC
>-|TRBV5-4|TRBD1|TRBJ1-2
CASSWDRGFEGYTF
TGTGCCAGCAGTTGGGACAGGGGGTTTGAGGGCTACACCTTC
>-|TRBV5-1|-|TRBJ1-1
CASSLVPDTLNTEAFF
TGCGCCAGCAGCTTGGTCCCCGACACCTTGAACACTGAAGCTTTCTTT
>-|TRBV2|-|TRBJ1-2
CASTTGSYGYTF
TGTGCCAGCACTACAGGGTCCTATGGCTACACCTTC
>-|TRBV19|-|TRBJ1-6
CASRLRQGRDSYNSPLHF
TGTGCCAGTCGACTCCGTCAGGGGCGAGACTCCTATAATTCACCCCTCCACTTT
>-|TRBV7-7|-|TRBJ2-2
CASSPGLGDAGELFF
TGTGCCAGCAGCCCGGGACTGGGAGACGCCGGGGAGCTGTTTTTT
>-|TRBV18|-|TRBJ1-1
CASSSWGVNTEAFF
TGTGCCAGCTCATCATGGGGGGTGAACACTGAAGCTTTCTTT
>-|TRBV18|TRBD1|TRBJ1-1
CASSPLLTGGTWETEAFF
TGTGCCAGCTCACCTCTCCTGACAGGGGGGACTTGGGAAACTGAAGCTTTCTTT
>once|TRBV12-3/TRBV12-4|-|TRBJ1-2
CASGGMGGYTF
TGTGCCAGCGGAGGTATGGGTGGCTACACCTTC
>-|TRBV5-6|-|TRBJ1-4
CASSRPNEKLFF
TGTGCCAGCAGCCGTCCCAATGAAAAACTGTTTTTT
>once|TRBV13|TRBD2|TRBJ2-3
CASSLRRSGGVTDTQYF
TGTGCCAGCAGCTTACGACGTAGCGGGGGGGTTACAGATACGCAGTATTTT
>once|TRBV4-1|-|TRBJ2-7
CASSPLGGGRYEQYF
TGCGCCAGCAGCCCCTTGGGGGGGGGCCGCTACGAGCAGTACTTC
>-|TRBV6-5|TRBD1|TRBJ1-1
CASSRDRGTTEAFF
TGTGCCAGCAGTAGGGACAGGGGGACCACTGAAGCTTTCTTT
>-|TRBV9|TRBD1|TRBJ1-6
CASSAGPGTGGSPLHF
TGTGCCAGCAGCGCGGGGCCCGGGACAGGGGGTTCACCCCTCCACTTT
>-|TRBV19|-|TRBJ1-1
CASSRGGALVTEAFF
TGTGCCAGTAGTAGGGGAGGGGCCCTCGTCACTGAAGCTTTCTTT
>-|TRBV5-1|TRBD2|TRBJ2-1
CASSLNAGGYNEQFF
TGCGCCAGCAGCTTGAATGCGGGGGGCTACAATGAGCAGTTCTTC
>-|TRBV23-1|-|TRBJ1-4
CASSQPYGGQGEKLFF
TGCGCCAGCAGTCAACCGTACGGGGGGCAGGGTGAAAAACTGTTTTTT
>-|TRBV10-3|-|TRBJ2-3
CAIRTNKVQGITDTQYF
TGTGCCATCAGGACAAATAAGGTTCAGGGGATAACAGATACGCAGTATTTT
>-|TRBV30|-|TRBJ1-5
CAWTHGNSNQPQHF
TGTGCCTGGACCCACGGGAATAGCAATCAGCCCCAGCATTTT
>-|TRBV12-5|TRBD2|TRBJ2-5
CASGFLGLALTQETQYF
TGTGCTAGTGGTTTCCTAGGACTAGCCCTCACCCAAGAGACCCAGTACTTC
>-|TRBV6-6|TRBD1|TRBJ2-1
CASQGVGYNEQFF
TGTGCCAGCCAGGGGGTAGGATACAATGAGCAGTTCTTC
>-|TRBV11-1|TRBD1|TRBJ2-7
CASRRQGAHYEQYF
TGTGCCAGCCGACGACAGGGGGCCCACTACGAGCAGTACTTC
>-|TRBV19|-|TRBJ2-2
CASRRGRHTGELFF
TGTGCCAGTAGGCGGGGACGTCACACCGGGGAGCTGTTTTTT
>once|TRBV2|TRBD1|TRBJ2-7
CASSEWTGGEYEQYF
TGTGCCAGCAGTGAATGGACAGGGGGCGAGTACGAGCAGTACTTC
>-|TRBV4-1|-|TRBJ1-2
CASSQDRWADLYGYTF
TGCGCCAGCAGCCAAGATCGATGGGCAGACCTCTATGGCTACACCTTC
>-|TRBV27|-|TRBJ1-1
CASSLRENTEAFF
TGTGCCAGCAGTTTGAGAGAGAACACTGAAGCTTTCTTT
>-|TRBV14|TRBD1|TRBJ2-7
CASSRSQGLFYEQYF
TGTGCCAGCAGCCGATCACAGGGGCTTTTCTACGAGCAGTACTTC
>-|TRBV9|TRBD2|TRBJ2-7
CASSVRGRALTNEQYF
TGTGCCAGCAGCGTCCGCGGGAGGGCCCTCACGAACGAGCAGTACTTC
>-|TRBV30|-|TRBJ1-5
CAWNFSTPNQPQHF
TGTGCCTGGAACTTTAGCACACCTAATCAGCCCCAGCATTTT
>few|TRBV6-5|-|TRBJ2-7
CASSYSTPRSSYEQYF
TGTGCCAGCAGTTACTCGACCCCACGGAGCTCCTACGAGCAGTACTTC
>-|TRBV19|TRBD2|TRBJ2-5
CASTLGRGQETQYF
TGTGCCAGTACCCTAGGGAGGGGCCAAGAGACCCAGTACTTC
>-|TRBV6-5|-|TRBJ2-2
CASSYSTQGSGELFF
TGTGCCAGCAGTTACTCGACCCAGGGGTCCGGGGAGCTGTTTTTT
>few|TRBV7-8|TRBD1|TRBJ2-7
CASSVTGGYEQYF
TGTGCCAGCAGCGTGACAGGGGGGTACGAGCAGTACTTC
>few|TRBV5-1|-|TRBJ1-1
CASSPQSGTEAFF
TGCGCCAGCAGCCCTCAATCGGGCACTGAAGCTTTCTTT
>-|TRBV18|-|TRBJ2-1
CASSPGAGSYNEQFF
TGTGCCAGCTCACCGGGGGCAGGCTCCTACAATGAGCAGTTCTTC
>-|TRBV19|TRBD1|TRBJ2-2
CASSIMDRATGELFF
TGTGCCAGTAGTATAATGGACAGGGCTACCGGGGAGCTGTTTTTT
>-|TRBV19|TRBD2|TRBJ2-1
CASMAGGKKMYNEQFF
TGTGCCAGTATGGCGGGAGGTAAGAAGATGTACAATGAGCAGTTCTTC
>-|TRBV6-5|-|TRBJ2-2
CASSYSRRTGELFF
TGTGCCAGCAGTTACTCGAGGCGCACCGGGGAGCTGTTTTTT
>-|TRBV7-6|TRBD1|TRBJ2-7
CASSSGTGSSYEQYF
TGTGCCAGCAGCTCCGGGACAGGGAGCTCCTACGAGCAGTACTTC
>-|TRBV27|TRBD1|TRBJ1-2
CASSPRQGGLYGYTF
TGTGCCAGCAGTCCACGACAGGGGGGCCTCTATGGCTACACCTTC
>-|TRBV19|-|TRBJ1-5
CASKTFRGGNQPQHF
TGTGCCAGTAAAACTTTCAGGGGTGGCAATCAGCCCCAGCATTTT